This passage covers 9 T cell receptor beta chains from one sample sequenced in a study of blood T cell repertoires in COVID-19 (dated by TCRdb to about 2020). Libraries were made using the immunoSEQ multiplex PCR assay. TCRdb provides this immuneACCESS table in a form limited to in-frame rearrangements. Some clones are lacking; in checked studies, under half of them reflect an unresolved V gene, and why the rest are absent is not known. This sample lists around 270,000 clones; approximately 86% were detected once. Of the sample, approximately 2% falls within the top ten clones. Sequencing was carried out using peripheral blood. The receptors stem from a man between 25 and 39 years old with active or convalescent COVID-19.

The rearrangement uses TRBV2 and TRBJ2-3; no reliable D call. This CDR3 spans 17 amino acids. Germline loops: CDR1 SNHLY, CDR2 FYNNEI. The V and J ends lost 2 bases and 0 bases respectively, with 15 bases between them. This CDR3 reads CASSELPSMRSTDTQYF. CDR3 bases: TGTGCCAGCAGTGAACTCCCTTCGATGCGGAGCACAGATACGCAGTATTTT.

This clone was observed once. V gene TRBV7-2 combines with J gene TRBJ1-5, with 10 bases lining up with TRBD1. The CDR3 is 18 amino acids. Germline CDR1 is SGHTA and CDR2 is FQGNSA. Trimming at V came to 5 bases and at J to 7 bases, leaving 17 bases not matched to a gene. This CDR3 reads CASSPTGGGQGIWQPQHF. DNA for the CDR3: TGTGCCAGCAGCCCCACGGGGGGGGGACAGGGGATTTGGCAGCCCCAGCATTTT.

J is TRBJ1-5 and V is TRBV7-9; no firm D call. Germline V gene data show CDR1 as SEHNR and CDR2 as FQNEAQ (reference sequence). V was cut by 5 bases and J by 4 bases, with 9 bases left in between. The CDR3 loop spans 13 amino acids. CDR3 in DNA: TGTGCCAGCAGCCCCGGAGGGAATCAGCCCCAGCATTTT. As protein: CASSPGGNQPQHF. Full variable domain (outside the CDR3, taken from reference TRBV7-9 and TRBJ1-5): DTGVSQNPRHKITKRGQNVTFRCDPISEHNRLYWYRQTLGQGPEFLTYFQNEAQLEKSRLLSDRFSAERPKGSFSTLEIQRTEQGDSAMYLCASSPGGNQPQHFGDGTRLSIL.

The CDR3 DNA reads as TGTGCCAGCAGCCCACCGGGGGAAGGAAACACCATATATTTT. Encoded protein: CASSPPGEGNTIYF. This rearrangement joins TRBV5-6 to TRBJ1-3; TRBD1 is a possible D gene (5 bases). The germline gives CDR1 SGHDT, CDR2 YYEEEE. Trimming took off 4 bases at V and 4 bases at J, with 12 bases between the two ends. The CDR3 runs to 14 residues.

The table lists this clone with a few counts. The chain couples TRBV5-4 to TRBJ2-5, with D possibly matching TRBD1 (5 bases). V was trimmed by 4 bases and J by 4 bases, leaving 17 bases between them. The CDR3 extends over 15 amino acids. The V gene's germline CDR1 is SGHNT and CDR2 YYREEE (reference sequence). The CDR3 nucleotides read TGTGCCAGCAGCCCAGGAGACCCTAGGGGAGAGACCCAGTACTTC. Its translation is CASSPGDPRGETQYF.

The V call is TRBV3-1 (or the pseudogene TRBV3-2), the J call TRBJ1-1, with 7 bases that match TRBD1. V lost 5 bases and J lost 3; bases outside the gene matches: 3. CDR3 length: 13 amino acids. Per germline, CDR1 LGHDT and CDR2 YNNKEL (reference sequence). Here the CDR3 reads CASSLGQDTEAFF. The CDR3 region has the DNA TGTGCCAGCAGCTTAGGACAGGACACTGAAGCTTTCTTT.

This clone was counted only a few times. CDR3 sequence reads: CASSLVANQPQHF. The CDR3 DNA sequence: TGTGCCAGCAGCTTGGTCGCGAATCAGCCCCAGCATTTT. The V gene is TRBV5-4, the J gene TRBJ1-5; D gene unclear. Per the germline V gene, CDR1 is SGHNT and CDR2 is YYREEE (reference sequence). The V and J ends lost 0 bases and 4 bases respectively, with 5 bases between them. The CDR3 runs 13 residues. Looking up the rest from reference TRBV5-4 and TRBJ1-5 gives the full variable domain: ETGVTQSPTHLIKTRGQQVTLRCSSQSGHNTVSWYQQALGQGPQFIFQYYREEENGRGNFPPRFSGLQFPNYSSELNVNALELDDSALYLCASSLVANQPQHFGDGTRLSIL.

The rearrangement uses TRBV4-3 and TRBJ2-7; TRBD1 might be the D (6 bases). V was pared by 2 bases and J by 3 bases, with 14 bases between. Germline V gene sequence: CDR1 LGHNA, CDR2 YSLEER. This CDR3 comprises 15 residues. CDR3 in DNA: TGCGCCAGCAGCCAATCAGGGGCCATCGACTACGAGCAGTACTTC. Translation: CASSQSGAIDYEQYF.

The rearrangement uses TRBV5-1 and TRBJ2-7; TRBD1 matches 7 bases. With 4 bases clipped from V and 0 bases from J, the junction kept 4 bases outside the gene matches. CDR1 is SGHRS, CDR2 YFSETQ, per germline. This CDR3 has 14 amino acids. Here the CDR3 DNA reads TGCGCCAGCAGCCAGGGACAGAGCTCCTACGAGCAGTACTTC. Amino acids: CASSQGQSSYEQYF. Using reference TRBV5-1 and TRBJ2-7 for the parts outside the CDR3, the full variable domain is KAGVTQTPRYLIKTRGQQVTLSCSPISGHRSVSWYQQTPGQGLQFLFEYFSETQRNKGNFPGRFSGRQFSNSRSEMNVSTLELGDSALYLCASSQGQSSYEQYFGPGTRLTVT.